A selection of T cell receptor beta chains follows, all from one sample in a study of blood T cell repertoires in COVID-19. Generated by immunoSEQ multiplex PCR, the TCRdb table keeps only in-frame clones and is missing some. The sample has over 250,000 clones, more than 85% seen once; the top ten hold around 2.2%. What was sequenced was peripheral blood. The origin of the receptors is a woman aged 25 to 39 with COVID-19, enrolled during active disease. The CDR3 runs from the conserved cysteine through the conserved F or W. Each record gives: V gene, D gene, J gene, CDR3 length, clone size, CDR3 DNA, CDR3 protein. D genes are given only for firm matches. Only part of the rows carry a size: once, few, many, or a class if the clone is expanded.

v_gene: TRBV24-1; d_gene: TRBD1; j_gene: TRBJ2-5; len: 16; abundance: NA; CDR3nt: TGTGCCACCAGTGATTTTCGACAGGGTCGAGCGGAGACCCAGTACTTC; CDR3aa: CATSDFRQGRAETQYF
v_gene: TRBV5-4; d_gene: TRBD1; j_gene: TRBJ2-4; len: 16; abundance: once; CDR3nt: TGTGCCAGCAGCTTAGACAGGGAAACGGCCAAAAACATTCAGTACTTC; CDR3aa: CASSLDRETAKNIQYF
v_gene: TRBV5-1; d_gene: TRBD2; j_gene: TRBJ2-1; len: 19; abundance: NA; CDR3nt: TGCGCCAGCAGGTGGGGGGAACTAGCGGGAGATAAGGGCGTTAATGAGCAGTTCTTC; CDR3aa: CASRWGELAGDKGVNEQFF
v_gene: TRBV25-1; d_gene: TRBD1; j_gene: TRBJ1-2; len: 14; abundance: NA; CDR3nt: TGTGCCAGCAGTGAATCCGGCAGGGGGGATGGCTACACCTTC; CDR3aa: CASSESGRGDGYTF
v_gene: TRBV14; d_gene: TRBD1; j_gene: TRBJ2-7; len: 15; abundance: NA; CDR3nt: TGTGCCAGCAGCCCTCTGACAGGGCCGATCTACGAGCAGTACTTC; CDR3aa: CASSPLTGPIYEQYF
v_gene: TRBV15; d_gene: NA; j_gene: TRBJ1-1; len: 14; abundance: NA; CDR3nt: TGTGCCACCAGCAGAATCACAGGGTACACTGAAGCTTTCTTT; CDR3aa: CATSRITGYTEAFF
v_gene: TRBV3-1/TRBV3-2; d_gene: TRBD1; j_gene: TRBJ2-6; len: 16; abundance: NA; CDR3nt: TGTGCCAGCAGCCCCCAGGGGGCGGCTGGGGCCAACGTCCTGACTTTC; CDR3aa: CASSPQGAAGANVLTF
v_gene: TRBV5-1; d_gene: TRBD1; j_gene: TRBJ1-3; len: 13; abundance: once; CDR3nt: TGCGCCAGCAGCGAGGGACAGGGAGACACCATATATTTT; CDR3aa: CASSEGQGDTIYF
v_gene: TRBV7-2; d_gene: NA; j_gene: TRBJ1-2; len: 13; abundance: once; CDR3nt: TGTGCCAGCAGCCCAACAGTTTCCTATGGCTACACCTTC; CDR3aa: CASSPTVSYGYTF
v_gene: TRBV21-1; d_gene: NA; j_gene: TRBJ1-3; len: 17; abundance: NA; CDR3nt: TGTGCCAGCAGTCCACCAGGGGGTGAAGCGCTCGGAAACACCATATATTTT; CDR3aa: CASSPPGGEALGNTIYF
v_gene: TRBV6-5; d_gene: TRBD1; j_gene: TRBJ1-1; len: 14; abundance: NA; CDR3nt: TGTGCCAGCAATAAACAGGGGGCGAACACTGAAGCTTTCTTT; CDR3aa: CASNKQGANTEAFF
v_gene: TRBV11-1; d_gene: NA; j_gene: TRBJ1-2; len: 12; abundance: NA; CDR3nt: TGTGCCAGCAGCTTACAGGGGAACGGCTACACCTTC; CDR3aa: CASSLQGNGYTF
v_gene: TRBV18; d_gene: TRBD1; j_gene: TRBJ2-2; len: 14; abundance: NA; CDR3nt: TGTGCCAGCTCACCGAGACAGGGGACCGGGGAGCTGTTTTTT; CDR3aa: CASSPRQGTGELFF
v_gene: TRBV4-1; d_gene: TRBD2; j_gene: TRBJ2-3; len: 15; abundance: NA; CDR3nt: TGCGCCAGCAGCCGTAGCGGGTCTAGCACAGATACGCAGTATTTT; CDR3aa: CASSRSGSSTDTQYF
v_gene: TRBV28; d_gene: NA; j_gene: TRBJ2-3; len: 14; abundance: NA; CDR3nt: TGTGCCAGCAGTTTACGGGGGAGGAGCGATACGCAGTATTTT; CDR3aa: CASSLRGRSDTQYF
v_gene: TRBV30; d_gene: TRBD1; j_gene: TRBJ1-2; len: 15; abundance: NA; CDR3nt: TGTGCCTGGAGTGTAAACCCACAGGGGGACTATGGCTACACCTTC; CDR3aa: CAWSVNPQGDYGYTF
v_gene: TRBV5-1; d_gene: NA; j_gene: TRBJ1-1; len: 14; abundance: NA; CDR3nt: TGCGCCAGCAGCTACTCAGGGAGGGACACTGAAGCTTTCTTT; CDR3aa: CASSYSGRDTEAFF
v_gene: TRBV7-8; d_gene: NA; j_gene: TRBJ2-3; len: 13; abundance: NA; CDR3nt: TGTGCCAGCAGCTACGGGACACGGGATACGCAGTATTTT; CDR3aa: CASSYGTRDTQYF
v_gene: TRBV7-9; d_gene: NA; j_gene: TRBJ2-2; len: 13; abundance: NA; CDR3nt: TGTGCCAGCAGCCCCTCGAACACCGGGGAGCTGTTTTTT; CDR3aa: CASSPSNTGELFF
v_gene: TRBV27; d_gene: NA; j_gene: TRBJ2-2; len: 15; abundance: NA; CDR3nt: TGTGCCAGCACTAGATCGGTGTCGAACACCGGGGAGCTGTTTTTT; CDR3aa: CASTRSVSNTGELFF
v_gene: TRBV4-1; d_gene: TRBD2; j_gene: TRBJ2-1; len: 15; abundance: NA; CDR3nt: TGCGCCAGCAGCCTCGGACTAGCGGGATTGGGTGAGCAGTTCTTC; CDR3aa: CASSLGLAGLGEQFF
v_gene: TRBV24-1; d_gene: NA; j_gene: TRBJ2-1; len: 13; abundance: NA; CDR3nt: TGTGCCACCAGTGGCCTAGCCTTAAATGAGCAGTTCTTC; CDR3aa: CATSGLALNEQFF
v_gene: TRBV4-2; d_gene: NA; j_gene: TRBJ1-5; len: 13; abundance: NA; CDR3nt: TGTGCCAGCAGCCAAGACGCGCATCAGCCCCAGCATTTT; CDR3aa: CASSQDAHQPQHF
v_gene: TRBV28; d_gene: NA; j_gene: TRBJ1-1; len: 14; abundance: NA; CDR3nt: TGTGCCAGCGGGGAGGTTGGAGTAAACACTGAAGCTTTCTTT; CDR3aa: CASGEVGVNTEAFF
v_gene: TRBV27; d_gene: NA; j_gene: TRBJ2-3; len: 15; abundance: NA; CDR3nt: TGTGCCAGCAGTCCCCTTCCCCCTAGCACAGATACGCAGTATTTT; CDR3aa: CASSPLPPSTDTQYF
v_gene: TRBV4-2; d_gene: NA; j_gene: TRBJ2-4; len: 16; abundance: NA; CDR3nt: TGTGCCAGCAGCCAAGCTCTACCTGATGCCAAAAACATTCAGTACTTC; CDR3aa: CASSQALPDAKNIQYF
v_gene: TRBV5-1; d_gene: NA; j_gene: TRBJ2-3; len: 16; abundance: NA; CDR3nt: TGCGCCAGCAGCTTGGTTGGCAGGGTCGGCACAGATACGCAGTATTTT; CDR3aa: CASSLVGRVGTDTQYF
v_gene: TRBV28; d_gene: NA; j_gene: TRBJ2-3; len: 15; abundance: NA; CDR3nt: TGTGCCAGCAGTTCCTTACTAGATTGGGCGGATACGCAGTATTTT; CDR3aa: CASSSLLDWADTQYF
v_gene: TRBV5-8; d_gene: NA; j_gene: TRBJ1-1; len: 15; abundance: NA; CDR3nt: TGTGCCAGCACTAAATGGGACATAGAGAACACTGAAGCTTTCTTT; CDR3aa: CASTKWDIENTEAFF
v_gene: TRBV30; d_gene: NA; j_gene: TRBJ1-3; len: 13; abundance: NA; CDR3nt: TGTGCCTGGAAGCGGGGAGCTGGAAACACCATATATTTT; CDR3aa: CAWKRGAGNTIYF
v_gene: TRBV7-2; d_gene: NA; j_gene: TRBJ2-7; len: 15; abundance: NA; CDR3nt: TGTGCCAGCAGCCCGACTAATGCCGGGGGCTACGAGCAGTACTTC; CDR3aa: CASSPTNAGGYEQYF
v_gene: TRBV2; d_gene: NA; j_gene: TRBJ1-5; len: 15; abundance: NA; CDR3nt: TGTGCCAGCAGCGGGGAGGGAGATAGCAATCAGCCCCAGCATTTT; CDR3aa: CASSGEGDSNQPQHF
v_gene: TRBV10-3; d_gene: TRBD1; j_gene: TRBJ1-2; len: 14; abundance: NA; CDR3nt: TGTGCCACCCGCGAGGGGGCTTCTAACTATGGCTACACCTTC; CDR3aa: CATREGASNYGYTF
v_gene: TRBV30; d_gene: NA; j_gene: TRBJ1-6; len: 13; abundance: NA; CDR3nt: TGTGCCCTGGAGTTAGGGACAAATTCACCCCTCCACTTT; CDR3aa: CALELGTNSPLHF
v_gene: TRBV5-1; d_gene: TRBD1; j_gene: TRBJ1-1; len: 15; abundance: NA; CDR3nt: TGCGCCAGCAACGAGCAGGGGGCTATGAACACTGAAGCTTTCTTT; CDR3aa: CASNEQGAMNTEAFF
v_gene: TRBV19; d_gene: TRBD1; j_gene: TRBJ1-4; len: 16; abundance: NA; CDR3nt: TGTGCCAGTAGTCCCGACCGACAGGGGGCGCATGGAAAACTGTTTTTT; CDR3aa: CASSPDRQGAHGKLFF